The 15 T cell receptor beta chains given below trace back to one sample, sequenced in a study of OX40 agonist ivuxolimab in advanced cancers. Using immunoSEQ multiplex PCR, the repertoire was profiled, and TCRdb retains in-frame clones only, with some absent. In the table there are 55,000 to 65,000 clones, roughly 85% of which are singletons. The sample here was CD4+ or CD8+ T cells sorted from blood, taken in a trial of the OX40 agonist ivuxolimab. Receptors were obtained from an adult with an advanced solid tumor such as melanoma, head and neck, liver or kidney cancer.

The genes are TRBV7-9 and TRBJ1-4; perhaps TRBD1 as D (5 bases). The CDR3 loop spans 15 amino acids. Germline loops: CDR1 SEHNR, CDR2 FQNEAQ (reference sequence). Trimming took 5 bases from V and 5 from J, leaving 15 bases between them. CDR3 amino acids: CASSPDSLLNEKLFF. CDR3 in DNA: TGTGCCAGCAGCCCAGACAGTCTTTTGAATGAAAAACTGTTTTTT. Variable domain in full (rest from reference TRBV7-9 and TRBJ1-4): DTGVSQNPRHKITKRGQNVTFRCDPISEHNRLYWYRQTLGQGPEFLTYFQNEAQLEKSRLLSDRFSAERPKGSFSTLEIQRTEQGDSAMYLCASSPDSLLNEKLFFGSGTQLSVL.

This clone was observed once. In DNA form, the CDR3 reads TGTGCCAGCAGTGTTCGGACTAGCGGGAGGGCCCGAGAGCAGTTCTTC. It codes for CASSVRTSGRAREQFF. J is TRBJ2-1 and V is TRBV6-1; 15 positions agree with TRBD2. J lost 10 bases, V lost 4 bases, and 8 bases had no gene match. This CDR3 has 16 residues. CDR1 is MNHNS and CDR2 is SASEGT in the germline V gene.

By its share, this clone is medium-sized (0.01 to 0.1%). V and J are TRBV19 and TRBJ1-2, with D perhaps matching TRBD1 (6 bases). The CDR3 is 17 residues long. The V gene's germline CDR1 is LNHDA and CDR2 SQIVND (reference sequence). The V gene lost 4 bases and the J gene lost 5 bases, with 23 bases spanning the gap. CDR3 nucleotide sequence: TGTGCCAGTAGTACGCCCCCGGACAGCCCTCCGGGGTATGGCTACACCTTC. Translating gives CASSTPPDSPPGYGYTF.

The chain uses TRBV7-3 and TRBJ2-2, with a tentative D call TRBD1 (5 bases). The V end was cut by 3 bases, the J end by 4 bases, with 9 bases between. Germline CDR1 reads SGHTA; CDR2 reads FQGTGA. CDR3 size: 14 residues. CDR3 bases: TGTGCCAGCAGCTTTCACGACAGCACCGGGGAGCTGTTTTTT. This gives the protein CASSFHDSTGELFF.

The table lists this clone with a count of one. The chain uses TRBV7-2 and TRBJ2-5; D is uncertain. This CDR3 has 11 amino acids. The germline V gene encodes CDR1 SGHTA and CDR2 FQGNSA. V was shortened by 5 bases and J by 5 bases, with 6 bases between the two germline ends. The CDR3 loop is CASSPLETQYF. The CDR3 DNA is TGTGCCAGCAGCCCCCTGGAGACCCAGTACTTC.

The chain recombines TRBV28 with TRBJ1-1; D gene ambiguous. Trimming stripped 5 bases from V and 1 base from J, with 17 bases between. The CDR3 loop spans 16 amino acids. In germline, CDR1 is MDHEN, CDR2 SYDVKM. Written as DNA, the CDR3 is TGTGCCAGCAGTCAACCCCGGGAGGCTACGAACACTGAAGCTTTCTTT. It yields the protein CASSQPREATNTEAFF.

CDR3 amino acids: CASSDRAVGDSPLHF. The CDR3 region has the DNA TGTGCCAGCAGTGACAGGGCGGTCGGAGATTCACCCCTCCACTTT. The chain recombines TRBV2 with TRBJ1-6; possible D gene TRBD1, 5 bases. V was shortened by 3 bases and J by 8 bases, with 14 bases between the two germline ends. Germline loops: CDR1 SNHLY, CDR2 FYNNEI. The CDR3 consists of 15 residues. Complete variable domain (other parts from reference TRBV2 and TRBJ1-6): EPEVTQTPSHQVTQMGQEVILRCVPISNHLYFYWYRQILGQKVEFLVSFYNNEISEKSEIFDDQFSVERPDGSNFTLKIRSTKLEDSAMYFCASSDRAVGDSPLHFGNGTRLTVT.

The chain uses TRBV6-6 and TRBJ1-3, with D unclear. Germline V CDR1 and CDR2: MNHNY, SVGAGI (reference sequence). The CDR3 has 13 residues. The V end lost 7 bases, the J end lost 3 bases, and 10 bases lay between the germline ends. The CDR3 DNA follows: TGTGCCAGCACCCTCGGTGGTGGAAACACCATATATTTT. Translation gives CASTLGGGNTIYF.

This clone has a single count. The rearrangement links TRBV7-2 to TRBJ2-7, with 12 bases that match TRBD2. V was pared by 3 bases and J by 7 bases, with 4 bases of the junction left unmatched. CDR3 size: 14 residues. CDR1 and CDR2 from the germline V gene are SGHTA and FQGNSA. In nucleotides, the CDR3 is TGTGCCAGCAGCTTTAGTCTAGCGGGAGGGGAGCAGTACTTC. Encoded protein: CASSFSLAGGEQYF.

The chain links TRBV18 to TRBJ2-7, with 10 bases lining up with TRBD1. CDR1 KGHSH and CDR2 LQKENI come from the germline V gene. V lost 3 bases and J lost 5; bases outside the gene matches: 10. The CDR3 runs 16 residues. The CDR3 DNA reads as TGTGCCAGCTCACCCGGACCGGGACAGGGGACGGACGAGCAGTACTTC. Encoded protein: CASSPGPGQGTDEQYF.

CDR3 in DNA: TGTGCCAGTAGTGCAAGTTTGGTAGCGGGAGCAGACGAGCAGTACTTC. It specifies CASSASLVAGADEQYF. The chain employs TRBV19 and TRBJ2-7, with 9 bases identical to TRBD2. V trimming: 5 bases; J trimming: 5 bases; junction bases outside the gene matches: 13. The CDR3 loop spans 16 amino acids. Germline-derived CDR1 and CDR2 are LNHDA and SQIVND (reference sequence).

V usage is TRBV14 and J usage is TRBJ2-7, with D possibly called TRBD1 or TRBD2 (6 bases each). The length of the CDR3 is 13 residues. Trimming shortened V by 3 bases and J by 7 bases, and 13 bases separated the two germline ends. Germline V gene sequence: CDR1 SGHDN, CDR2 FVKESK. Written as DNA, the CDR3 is TGTGCCAGCAGCCATAGGGGGGTAGGAGAGCAGTACTTC. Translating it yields CASSHRGVGEQYF.

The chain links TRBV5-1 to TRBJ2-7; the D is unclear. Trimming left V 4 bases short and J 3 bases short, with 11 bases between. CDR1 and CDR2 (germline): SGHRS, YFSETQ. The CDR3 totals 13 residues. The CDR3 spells CASSTQVSYEQYF. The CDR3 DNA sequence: TGCGCCAGCAGCACCCAGGTGAGCTACGAGCAGTACTTC.

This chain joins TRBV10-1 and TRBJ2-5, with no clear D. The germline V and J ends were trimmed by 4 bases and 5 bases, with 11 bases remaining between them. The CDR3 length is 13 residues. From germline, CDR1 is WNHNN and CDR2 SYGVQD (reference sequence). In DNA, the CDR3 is TGCGCCAGCAGTGGGAAAAAGTGGGAGACCCAGTACTTC. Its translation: CASSGKKWETQYF.

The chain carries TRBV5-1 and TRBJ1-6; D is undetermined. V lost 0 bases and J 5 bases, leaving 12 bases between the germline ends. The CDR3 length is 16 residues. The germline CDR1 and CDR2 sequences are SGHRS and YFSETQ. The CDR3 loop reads CASSLEGSVHNSPLHF. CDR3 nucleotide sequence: TGCGCCAGCAGCTTGGAGGGTAGTGTGCATAATTCACCCCTCCACTTT.